Below are 17 T cell receptor beta chains sequenced from a single sample in a study of T-cell memory formation after mild COVID-19. TCRdb reprocessed the 5' RACE reads with MiXCR, giving one entry per CDR3 protein. The profile covers approximately 250,000 distinct CDR3 sequences, with 15% appearing a single time and around 2.2% taken by the ten largest. The sequenced sample was PBMCs or a T cell subset sorted from them (not recorded which). Every receptor here comes from an adult woman who had mild COVID-19 (a few samples of this study predate the infection). Cell type and time point are not known.

The chain couples TRBV20-1 to TRBJ2-3; 8 bases agree with TRBD2. J gave up 2 bases and V 5 bases, and 9 bases lay outside the gene matches. CDR1 and CDR2 from the germline V gene are DFQATT and SNEGSKA (reference sequence). The CDR3 totals 15 residues. The DNA for the CDR3 is TGCAGTGCTCCGGTCGCGGGGGGCGTCACAGATACGCAGTATTTT. As protein: CSAPVAGGVTDTQYF.

This clonotype was observed a handful of times. The chain joins TRBV5-1 to TRBJ1-1, with D unclear. CDR1 SGHRS and CDR2 YFSETQ come from the germline V gene. The germline V and J ends were trimmed by 2 bases and 0 bases, with 8 bases remaining between them. CDR3 length: 14 amino acids. CDR3 region: CASSFEGLNTEAFF. CDR3 DNA sequence: TGCGCCAGCAGCTTCGAGGGCCTGAACACTGAAGCTTTCTTT.

The chain couples TRBV5-1 to TRBJ2-3; TRBD2 might be the D (5 bases). The ends were cut back, 0 bases at V and 0 bases at J, with 20 bases in the middle. Germline CDR1 SGHRS, CDR2 YFSETQ. The CDR3 totals 19 residues. The CDR3 DNA follows: TGCGCCAGCAGCTTGGAAGGACGGACTGCCTTATCAAGCACAGATACGCAGTATTTT. As protein: CASSLEGRTALSSTDTQYF.

This clonotype was seen at least ten times. V is TRBV7-2 and J is TRBJ2-7, with D possibly TRBD1 on 6 matching bases. Germline V lookup: CDR1 SGHTA, CDR2 FQGNSA. Trimming cost V 6 bases and J 4 bases, with 16 bases left between them. This CDR3 has 14 amino acids. The DNA for the CDR3 is TGTGCCAGCAGTCCGACAGGTTCAGTTTACGAGCAGTACTTC. Amino acids: CASSPTGSVYEQYF.

The chain employs TRBV2 and TRBJ1-5; 9 positions agree with TRBD1. This CDR3 has 14 amino acids. The J segment lost 0 bases and the V segment lost 10 bases, leaving 4 bases of the junction unmatched. Germline V gives CDR1 SNHLY, CDR2 FYNNEI. The CDR3 here is CATGTGYSNQPQHF. In DNA, the CDR3 is TGTGCCACAGGGACAGGGTATAGCAATCAGCCCCAGCATTTT.

The chain joins TRBV12-3 or TRBV12-4 to TRBJ1-2, with D unresolved. V shed 4 bases and J shed 3 bases, with 3 bases lying between them. CDR3 size: 11 residues. This CDR3 is CASSSYYGYTF. CDR3 nucleotides: TGTGCCAGCAGTTCCTACTATGGCTACACCTTC.

This clonotype is a singleton in its sample. The CDR3 does not end in the conserved phenylalanine or tryptophan, so this is likely a read error. The rearrangement uses TRBV5-1 and TRBJ2-1, with TRBD2 matching over 8 bases. The CDR3 is 15 amino acids. CDR1 is SGHRS and CDR2 is YFSETQ in the germline V gene. The trim removed 4 bases at V and 1 base at J, leaving 4 bases unmatched. Here the CDR3 reads CASSQTGGSYNEQFL. The CDR3 DNA reads TGCGCCAGCAGCCAGACGGGGGGGTCCTACAATGAGCAGTTCTTG.

The CDR3 DNA reads as TGCAGCGTCGGACAGGGGGGGAACACCGGGGAGCTGTTTTTT. Its translation: CSVGQGGNTGELFF. The V call is TRBV29-1, the J call TRBJ2-2, with 10 bases identical to TRBD1. The CDR3 covers 14 residues. The junction had 2 bases not matched to a gene; V was cut back by 6 bases and J by 1 base. Per the germline V gene, CDR1 is SQVTM and CDR2 is ANQGSEA.

This clonotype occurred a few times. The chain couples TRBV11-2 to TRBJ1-1; D is ambiguous. The CDR3 consists of 13 residues. From germline, CDR1 is SGHAT and CDR2 FQNNGV. The V end was cut by 0 bases, the J end by 5 bases, with 7 bases between. The chain's CDR3 is CASSLDLRTEAFF. The CDR3 DNA follows: TGTGCCAGCAGCTTAGATCTGCGGACTGAAGCTTTCTTT.

This clonotype has more than one count but fewer than ten. This chain joins TRBV5-5 and TRBJ1-1, with D perhaps matching TRBD1 (5 bases). Germline V gene sequence: CDR1 SGHKS, CDR2 YYEKEE (reference sequence). The CDR3 consists of 15 residues. V lost 0 bases and J lost 4, with 13 bases in between. The CDR3 region has the DNA TGTGCCAGCAGCTTGGCTGCAGGGATCGGCACTGAAGCTTTCTTT. Translating gives CASSLAAGIGTEAFF. The variable domain in full, completed from reference TRBV5-5 and TRBJ1-1, reads DAGVTQSPTHLIKTRGQQVTLRCSPISGHKSVSWYQQVLGQGPQFIFQYYEKEERGRGNFPDRFSARQFPNYSSELNVNALLLGDSALYLCASSLAAGIGTEAFFGQGTRLTVV.

The V gene is TRBV25-1, the J gene TRBJ2-5; perhaps D is TRBD1 or TRBD2 (6 bases each). V gave up 3 bases and J gave up 4 bases, with 24 bases separating them. This CDR3 contains 18 residues. Germline-derived CDR1 and CDR2 are MGHDK and SYGVNS. The DNA for the CDR3 is TGTGCCAGCAGTGACCCCTTTTGGGGGGCTTCTCCCCCAGAGACCCAGTACTTC. Translating gives CASSDPFWGASPPETQYF.

The chain carries TRBV5-6 and TRBJ1-2; no clear D gene. This CDR3 has 14 residues. The germline CDR1 and CDR2 sequences are SGHDT and YYEEEE. V shed 6 bases and J shed 0 bases, with 12 bases lying between them. The CDR3 here is CASTVAATNYGYTF. The CDR3 bases are TGTGCCAGCACCGTTGCGGCGACTAACTATGGCTACACCTTC.

CDR3 nucleotides: TGTGCCAGCAGTTTAGTGGACAGGGACAATCAGCCCCAGCATTTT. Translated, it gives CASSLVDRDNQPQHF. The rearrangement joins TRBV12-3 or TRBV12-4 to TRBJ1-5; 8 positions agree with TRBD1. The CDR3 has 15 residues. V was clipped by 1 base and J by 3 bases; unmatched bases: 2.

There are a few counts of this clonotype. The chain has TRBV24-1 and TRBJ2-3; 7 bases align to TRBD1. J gave up 0 bases and V 3 bases, and 5 bases lay outside the gene matches. The length of the CDR3 is 16 residues. The germline gives CDR1 KGHDR, CDR2 SFDVKD. The chain's CDR3 is CATSDTGTDSTDTQYF. In DNA form, the CDR3 reads TGTGCCACCAGTGATACGGGGACAGACAGCACAGATACGCAGTATTTT.

This clonotype was observed a handful of times. The rearrangement links TRBV7-2 to TRBJ1-1; a possible D gene is TRBD1 (6 bases). Germline V gives CDR1 SGHTA, CDR2 FQGNSA. V lost 2 bases and J lost 4, with 14 bases in between. The CDR3 is 15 amino acids. CDR3 in DNA: TGTGCCAGCAGCTTACGCAGGGGAGAGGGCACTGAAGCTTTCTTT. This gives the protein CASSLRRGEGTEAFF. Full variable domain (rest looked up from reference TRBV7-2 and TRBJ1-1): GAGVSQSPSNKVTEKGKDVELRCDPISGHTALYWYRQSLGQGLEFLIYFQGNSAPDKSGLPSDRFSAERTGGSVSTLTIQRTQQEDSAVYLCASSLRRGEGTEAFFGQGTRLTVV.

This clonotype was recorded a few times. The chain combines TRBV11-2 with TRBJ2-6, with D tentatively TRBD1 or TRBD2 (5 bases each). CDR1 is SGHAT, CDR2 FQNNGV, per germline. CDR3 length: 17 amino acids. The ends were cut back, 6 bases at V and 2 bases at J, with 17 bases in the middle. The CDR3 is CASRRPGPRAGANVLTF. CDR3 nucleotide sequence: TGTGCCAGCAGACGTCCGGGACCCCGGGCTGGGGCCAACGTCCTGACTTTC. The full variable domain, with the rest looked up from reference TRBV11-2 and TRBJ2-6, is EAGVAQSPRYKIIEKRQSVAFWCNPISGHATLYWYQQILGQGPKLLIQFQNNGVVDDSQLPKDRFSAERLKGVDSTLKIQPAKLEDSAVYLCASRRPGPRAGANVLTFGAGSRLTVL.

In this sample, this clonotype turned up a few times. The chain uses TRBV7-6 and TRBJ2-7, with TRBD1 identical over 8 bases. The CDR3 covers 17 residues. Germline trimming cut 0 bases from V and 2 bases from J; bases unmatched to any gene: 9. From germline, CDR1 is SGHVS and CDR2 FNYEAQ. The CDR3 protein is CASSLAPGQGPPYEQYF. The CDR3 DNA sequence: TGTGCCAGCAGCTTAGCTCCCGGACAGGGTCCCCCCTACGAGCAGTACTTC.